These T cell receptor beta chains were read from a single sample in a study of cytomegalovirus exposure and HLA in healthy donors. Method: immunoSEQ multiplex PCR; TCRdb's copy keeps in-frame clones and lacks some. The sample consists of 130,000 or so clones, about 72% of them appearing once. The sequencing sample was made of PBMCs. Source of these receptors: a female donor in good health and CMV-seronegative. The CDR3 runs from the conserved cysteine through the conserved F or W. A D gene is named only where the DNA matches it firmly. Clone size is shown for a subset of rows, as once, few, many or a class of expanded clone.

>TRBJ2-3|-|TRBV5-1|-
CASSSGGREGDTQYF
TGCGCCAGCAGCTCGGGGGGCAGGGAGGGAGATACGCAGTATTTT
>TRBJ2-5|-|TRBV28|TRBD2
CASSLGLAGEETQYF
TGTGCCAGCAGTTTGGGACTAGCGGGAGAAGAGACCCAGTACTTC
>TRBJ2-5|-|TRBV5-1|-
CASSLAGETQYF
TGCGCCAGCAGCTTGGCCGGAGAGACCCAGTACTTC
>TRBJ1-4|once|TRBV27|-
CASSYVPGGTKLFF
TGTGCCAGCAGTTATGTCCCCGGGGGGACAAAACTGTTTTTT
>TRBJ1-1|few|TRBV7-2|-
CASSFKGGTEAFF
TGTGCCAGCAGCTTTAAAGGGGGCACTGAAGCTTTCTTT
>TRBJ2-5|-|TRBV7-9|TRBD2
CASSLAGGPAETQYF
TGTGCCAGCAGCTTAGCGGGAGGGCCAGCAGAGACCCAGTACTTC
>TRBJ1-1|-|TRBV7-2|TRBD1
CASSRRGLTTNTEAFF
TGTGCCAGCAGCCGCAGGGGGCTGACGACCAACACTGAAGCTTTCTTT
>TRBJ2-3|-|TRBV5-1|-
CASSLEPVDTQYF
TGCGCCAGCAGCTTGGAACCGGTAGATACGCAGTATTTT
>TRBJ1-2|-|TRBV7-2|TRBD1
CASSLARGWDRGDGYTF
TGTGCCAGCAGCTTAGCGCGAGGCTGGGACAGGGGAGATGGCTACACCTTC
>TRBJ2-7|-|TRBV28|-
CASIDPLTGVEQYF
TGTGCCAGCATCGACCCTTTAACCGGGGTCGAGCAGTACTTC
>TRBJ2-5|-|TRBV5-1|TRBD2
CGSATSGRGETQYF
TGCGGCTCAGCGACTAGCGGGAGAGGAGAGACCCAGTACTTC
>TRBJ1-2|-|TRBV15|TRBD1
CATSGQGMGPGYTF
TGTGCCACCAGCGGACAGGGGATGGGACCCGGCTACACCTTC
>TRBJ1-1|-|TRBV10-3|TRBD1
CAISESQVTGTGSGTEAFF
TGTGCCATCAGTGAGTCGCAGGTAACCGGGACAGGGTCTGGCACTGAAGCTTTCTTT
>TRBJ2-1|-|TRBV20-1|TRBD1
CKTGVVNEQFF
TGCAAGACAGGGGTGGTCAATGAGCAGTTCTTC
>TRBJ2-7|-|TRBV29-1|TRBD2
CSYSSGSIYEQYF
TGCAGCTATTCTAGCGGGAGTATATACGAGCAGTACTTC
>TRBJ1-2|-|TRBV5-1|-
CASSSGGNYGYTF
TGCGCCAGCAGCTCGGGGGGCAACTATGGCTACACCTTC
>TRBJ1-2|-|TRBV4-3|-
CASSPGERLAMAGYTF
TGCGCCAGCAGCCCCGGGGAACGACTGGCGATGGCTGGCTACACCTTC
>TRBJ2-7|-|TRBV2|-
CASSRESYEQYF
TGTGCCAGCTCACGGGAATCCTACGAGCAGTACTTC
>TRBJ2-1|-|TRBV5-1|TRBD2
CASSLFSSGRGNEQFF
TGCGCCAGCAGCTTGTTTTCTAGCGGGAGGGGAAATGAGCAGTTCTTC
>TRBJ1-2|-|TRBV27|TRBD1
CASSWDRNYGYTF
TGTGCCAGCAGTTGGGACAGGAACTATGGCTACACCTTC
>TRBJ1-2|-|TRBV7-9|-
CSSSPSFYGYTF
TGTTCCAGCAGCCCGAGTTTCTATGGCTACACCTTC
>TRBJ2-5|-|TRBV7-2|-
CASSRDSTPEETQYF
TGTGCCAGCAGCCGGGACTCGACGCCGGAGGAGACCCAGTACTTC